These 17 T cell receptor beta chains were sequenced from one sample in a study of T cell responses to AZD1222 COVID-19 vaccine. Assay: immunoSEQ multiplex PCR; the TCRdb copy retains only in-frame clones and omits some. This table holds about 150,000 clones, under 95% found once. Sequencing was performed on peripheral blood, taken on day 0 of MenACWY control vaccination. Source of these receptors: an adult in good health.

This clone was counted once. The chain has TRBV6-1 and TRBJ1-1; no firm D call. From germline, CDR1 is MNHNS and CDR2 SASEGT. With 2 bases removed from V and 11 bases from J, the gap between germline ends came to 12 bases. This CDR3 spans 12 amino acids. The CDR3 is CASSELGGAAFF. The CDR3 bases are TGTGCCAGCAGTGAATTAGGCGGCGCGGCTTTCTTT.

This clone was observed a single time. The genes are TRBV12-3 or TRBV12-4 and TRBJ1-2; TRBD1 matches 7 bases. V dropped 6 bases and J dropped 8; count of bases not matched to a gene: 9. The CDR3 has 13 residues. CDR3 sequence reads: CASSRTGVSGYTF. In DNA, the CDR3 is TGTGCCAGCAGCCGTACAGGGGTTAGCGGCTACACCTTC.

Written as DNA, the CDR3 is TGTGCCAGCACCGAGGGTTATGGGTACGAGCAGTACTTC. Its translation: CASTEGYGYEQYF. J is TRBJ2-7 and V is TRBV6-5, with D maybe TRBD2 (5 bases). Germline V gene lookup returns CDR1 MNHEY and CDR2 SVGAGI. The CDR3 contains 13 residues. V dropped 7 bases and J dropped 4 bases, with 14 bases sitting between them.

The chain combines TRBV19 with TRBJ2-7; D gene ambiguous. Germline CDR1 reads LNHDA; CDR2 reads SQIVND (reference sequence). V lost 5 bases, J lost 3 bases, and 11 bases lay in between. The CDR3 has 13 residues. The CDR3 spells CASSPTTYYEQYF. In DNA, the CDR3 is TGTGCCAGTAGTCCTACGACTTACTACGAGCAGTACTTC. The full variable domain, completed using reference TRBV19 and TRBJ2-7, is DGGITQSPKYLFRKEGQNVTLSCEQNLNHDAMYWYRQDPGQGLRLIYYSQIVNDFQKGDIAEGYSVSREKKESFPLTVTSAQKNPTAFYLCASSPTTYYEQYFGPGTRLTVT.

V and J are TRBV9 and TRBJ2-1; possible D gene TRBD2, 6 bases. Looked up from germline, CDR1 is SGDLS and CDR2 is YYNGEE. The ends were cut back, 3 bases at V and 7 bases at J, with 20 bases in the middle. The CDR3 loop spans 16 amino acids. Here the CDR3 reads CASSAAGSLLWNEQFF. The CDR3, as DNA: TGTGCCAGCAGCGCGGCGGGGAGCTTACTGTGGAATGAGCAGTTCTTC.

This clone was counted once. This chain connects TRBV6-5 to TRBJ1-3; D may be TRBD1 (5 bases). The CDR3 totals 14 residues. Germline V lookup: CDR1 MNHEY, CDR2 SVGAGI. V gave up 8 bases and J gave up 4 bases, with 15 bases separating them. CDR3 sequence: CASPRDSGGNTIYF. In DNA form, the CDR3 reads TGTGCCAGCCCCCGGGACTCCGGAGGAAACACCATATATTTT.

The chain is built from TRBV4-1 and TRBJ1-4, with D uncertain. CDR3 length: 15 amino acids. The V end was cut by 5 bases, the J end by 0 bases, with 10 bases between. Per germline, CDR1 MGHRA and CDR2 YSYEKL. This CDR3 reads CASSKLVATNEKLFF. The CDR3 DNA reads as TGCGCCAGCAGCAAACTAGTTGCAACTAATGAAAAACTGTTTTTT.

V is TRBV6-1 and J is TRBJ1-1; D gene ambiguous. CDR1 and CDR2 (germline): MNHNS, SASEGT. Trimming stripped 2 bases from V and 7 bases from J, with 5 bases between. This CDR3 spans 11 amino acids. CDR3 sequence (DNA): TGTGCCAGCAGTGAATGGGGTGAAGCTTTCTTT. Translated, it gives CASSEWGEAFF.

The chain links TRBV19 to TRBJ2-7, with D hard to call. There are 11 residues in the CDR3. Trimming took off 5 bases at V and 7 bases at J, with 9 bases between the two ends. Germline V gene data show CDR1 as LNHDA and CDR2 as SQIVND (reference sequence). DNA of the CDR3: TGTGCCAGTAGTCTCATGGGGGAGCAGTACTTC. This translates into CASSLMGEQYF.

The chain carries TRBV28 and TRBJ2-7; 8 positions agree with TRBD1. The ends lost 11 bases at V and 9 bases at J; junction bases unmatched: 18. CDR1 is MDHEN, CDR2 SYDVKM, per germline. This CDR3 has 14 residues. CDR3 protein: CAVFGTGQSGGQYF. CDR3 nucleotides: TGTGCCGTTTTTGGGACAGGTCAAAGTGGGGGGCAGTACTTC.

This chain connects TRBV4-1 to TRBJ1-1, with 12 bases matching TRBD1. The length of the CDR3 is 16 residues. V lost 4 bases, J lost 1 base, and 4 bases stayed unmatched. The germline gives CDR1 MGHRA, CDR2 YSYEKL. DNA for the CDR3: TGCGCCAGCAGCCTCGGGACAGGGGGCTCGAACACTGAAGCTTTCTTT. It codes for CASSLGTGGSNTEAFF.

This chain links TRBV10-3 with TRBJ1-5; D is uncertain. The CDR3 consists of 15 residues. V was clipped by 3 bases and J by 0 bases, with 9 bases between them. The germline CDR1 and CDR2 sequences are ENHRY and SYGVKD. The CDR3 nucleotides read TGTGCCATCAGTGATGGCCCCTATAGCAATCAGCCCCAGCATTTT. Translated: CAISDGPYSNQPQHF.

J is TRBJ2-1 and V is TRBV5-1; tentatively, D is TRBD2 (5 bases). Trimming took off 4 bases at V and 2 bases at J, with 16 bases between the two ends. CDR1 is SGHRS and CDR2 is YFSETQ in the germline V gene. This CDR3 region has 16 residues. CDR3 in amino acids: CASSPGRGVAYNEQFF. The CDR3 bases are TGCGCCAGCAGCCCAGGACGGGGTGTCGCCTACAATGAGCAGTTCTTC.

This sequence joins TRBV29-1 and TRBJ2-5; TRBD1 aligns across 7 bases. J was trimmed by 5 bases and V by 1 base; bases with no gene match: 7. The CDR3 runs to 14 residues. Germline loops: CDR1 SQVTM, CDR2 ANQGSEA. CDR3 region: CSVEGPGGMETQYF. The DNA for the CDR3 is TGCAGCGTTGAAGGCCCAGGGGGAATGGAGACCCAGTACTTC.

This clone was recorded once. The chain uses TRBV27 and TRBJ2-5; 10 bases line up with TRBD1. V shed 6 bases, J shed 5 bases, and the junction held 6 bases outside the gene matches. The CDR3 covers 14 residues. Germline V gives CDR1 MNHEY, CDR2 SMNVEV (reference sequence). The CDR3 nucleotides are TGTGCCAGCAGACGACAGGGGGCTAGGGAGACCCAGTACTTC. Translating gives CASRRQGARETQYF.

The CDR3 spells CASSRGLGGELFF. For the CDR3, the DNA is TGTGCCAGCAGCCGCGGACTAGGCGGGGAGCTGTTTTTT. The rearrangement uses TRBV3-1 (or the pseudogene TRBV3-2) and TRBJ2-2, with 7 bases identical to TRBD2. The germline CDR1 and CDR2 sequences are LGHDT and YNNKEL (reference sequence). This CDR3 comprises 13 residues. With 4 bases clipped from V and 7 bases from J, the junction kept 3 bases outside the gene matches.

The chain carries TRBV10-1 and TRBJ2-2; 11 nucleotides match TRBD1. After removal of 5 bases from V and 6 bases from J, the junction contained 8 bases not matched to a gene. The CDR3 is 16 amino acids. Germline lookup yields CDR1 WNHNN and CDR2 SYGVQD (reference sequence). CDR3 loop: CASSPRDRGFPGELFF. The CDR3 bases are TGCGCCAGCAGTCCCCGGGACAGGGGGTTTCCCGGGGAGCTGTTTTTT.